This T cell receptor (beta chain) was sequenced for a study of cytomegalovirus exposure and HLA in healthy donors. TCRdb's table, derived via immunoSEQ multiplex PCR, lists solely in-frame clones and lacks some. The data hold about 120,000 clones, with about 85% observed a single time. V dropped 5 bases and J dropped 7 bases, with 12 bases sitting between them. Per the germline V gene, CDR1 is MRHNA and CDR2 is SNTAGT. This CDR3 is built from 13 residues. The rearrangement uses TRBV6-4 and TRBJ2-1, with a tentative D call TRBD2 (6 bases). The sample consisted of PBMCs. This receptor was identified in a woman aged 25 to 39 in good health and CMV-seronegative. The CDR3 DNA follows: TGTGCCAGCAGTCGGGACTCGCAGAATGAGCAGTTCTTC. This encodes CASSRDSQNEQFF.